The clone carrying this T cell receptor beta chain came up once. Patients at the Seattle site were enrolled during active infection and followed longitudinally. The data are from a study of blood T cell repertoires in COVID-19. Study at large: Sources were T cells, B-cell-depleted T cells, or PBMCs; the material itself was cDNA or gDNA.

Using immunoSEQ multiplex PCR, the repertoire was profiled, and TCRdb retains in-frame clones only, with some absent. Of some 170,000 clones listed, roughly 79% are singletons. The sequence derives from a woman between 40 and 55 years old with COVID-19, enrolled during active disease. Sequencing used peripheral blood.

Here the CDR3 reads CASSLSGGQTQYF. CDR3 DNA sequence: TGTGCCAGCAGTTTGAGCGGTGGTCAGACCCAGTACTTC. The V call is TRBV12-3 or TRBV12-4, the J call TRBJ2-5; D is perhaps TRBD2 (5 bases). V lost 3 bases and J lost 6, with 11 bases in between. This CDR3 is built from 13 residues.